A selection of T cell receptor beta chains follows, all from one sample in a study of long-term antiretroviral therapy in people with HIV. Sequencing was performed with immunoSEQ multiplex PCR; in TCRdb, only in-frame clones are kept and a portion is missing. The sample has 20,000 to 30,000 clones, 65% to 80% seen once; the top ten hold less than 12%. Material: unsorted PBMCs, obtained 1.2 years after starting antiretroviral therapy. The receptors come from a middle-aged woman with HIV. Each CDR3 is given without its conserved first and last residue. Each record gives: V gene, J gene, CDR3 protein.

>TRBV4-1|TRBJ1-3
ASSLLQGQGNTIY
>TRBV29-1|TRBJ2-1
SVRGLAGWPSNEQF
>TRBV5-6|TRBJ1-5
ASSLWGDRFNQPQH
>TRBV11-2|TRBJ1-1
ASSLEFRQTEAF
>TRBV10-2|TRBJ2-7
ASSAGAGEQY
>TRBV7-6|TRBJ2-1
ASSAAPGHSSYNEQF
>TRBV19|TRBJ2-6
ASQRWGSGANVLT
>TRBV6-5|TRBJ1-2
ASSYQPGPNYGYT
>TRBV27|TRBJ2-5
ASSRQGQETQY
>TRBV27|TRBJ2-3
ASSSRTRRSPDTQY
>TRBV30|TRBJ1-1
AWSWIRMGNMNTEAF
>TRBV29-1|TRBJ2-1
SVELYNEQF
>TRBV7-2|TRBJ1-5
ASSLVGGGGSDQPQH
>TRBV5-1|TRBJ1-3
ASSFDGNTIY
>TRBV19|TRBJ1-2
ASTPQGNYGYT
>TRBV11-3|TRBJ1-2
ASSASGGIYGYT
>TRBV15|TRBJ2-1
ATRGGTGLNEQF
>TRBV5-4|TRBJ2-5
ASSFMGETQY
>TRBV13|TRBJ2-5
ASSLGSRKETQY
>TRBV6-5|TRBJ1-2
ASSYSYPPRDGYT
>TRBV7-9|TRBJ2-7
ASSPSGAVDEQY
>TRBV27|TRBJ1-1
ASSLLAGGTEAF
>TRBV4-2|TRBJ2-3
ASSQERLAGAYTDTQY
>TRBV29-1|TRBJ2-1
SVDLGAYNEQF
>TRBV5-4|TRBJ2-6
ASSARDRPHVLT
>TRBV19|TRBJ1-1
ASSIEDSKAF
>TRBV5-4|TRBJ2-3
ASSLRLAGADTQY
>TRBV7-6|TRBJ2-3
ASSFELDTQY
>TRBV19|TRBJ1-1
ASSIIRTGDTEAF
>TRBV6-1|TRBJ1-3
ASRPGRLSGNTIY
>TRBV13|TRBJ2-7
ASSLGAGVNEQY
>TRBV27|TRBJ2-7
ASTGLFSYEQY
>TRBV13|TRBJ2-2
ASSEGPPGSTGELF
>TRBV6-1|TRBJ2-7
ASSESWVNSYEQY
>TRBV11-2|TRBJ2-5
ASSLEGETQY
>TRBV19|TRBJ1-1
ASSMSPTSGTEAF